The TCR beta chain under discussion was sequenced for a study of neoadjuvant nivolumab and ipilimumab in lung cancer. General observations from the study: Only two of four nivolumab-treated tumors gained richness and clonality by surgery. TCR richness and clonality were higher in tumors than adjacent uninvolved lung.

About this clone itself: Its antigen is unknown.

The protocol was immunoSEQ multiplex PCR, while the TCRdb copy is restricted to in-frame clones and leaves out a portion. The top ten hold under 4.5% of the sample, which has more than 40,000 clones, approximately 90% seen once. Trimming stripped 5 bases from V and 2 bases from J, with 10 bases between. The germline V gene encodes CDR1 SEHNR and CDR2 FQNEAQ (reference sequence). The CDR3 runs 15 residues. The source material was blood, sampled before neoadjuvant nivolumab, alone or with ipilimumab. The rearrangement uses TRBV7-9 and TRBJ2-6; D call uncertain. This clonotype was obtained from an adult with non-small cell lung cancer. Some clones in this sample may be carry-over from other donors' samples. CDR3 sequence: CASSPQIAGANVLTF. Written as DNA, the CDR3 is TGTGCCAGCAGCCCCCAGATTGCTGGGGCCAACGTCCTGACTTTC.